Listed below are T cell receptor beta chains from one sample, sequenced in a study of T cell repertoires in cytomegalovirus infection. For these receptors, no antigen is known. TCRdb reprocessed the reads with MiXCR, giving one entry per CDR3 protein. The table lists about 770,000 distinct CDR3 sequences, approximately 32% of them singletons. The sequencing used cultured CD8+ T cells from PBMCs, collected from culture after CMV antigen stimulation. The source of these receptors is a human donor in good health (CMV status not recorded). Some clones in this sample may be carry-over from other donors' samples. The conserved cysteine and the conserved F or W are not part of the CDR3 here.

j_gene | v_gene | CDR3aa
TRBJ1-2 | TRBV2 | ASQTGSHGYT
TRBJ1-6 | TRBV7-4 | ASSPDSRNSPLH
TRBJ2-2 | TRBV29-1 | SVEVRGGTGELF
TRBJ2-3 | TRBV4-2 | ASDLESGDTDTQY
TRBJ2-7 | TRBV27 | ASSSGGRYEQY
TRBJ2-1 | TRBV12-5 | ASGSTSGPHNEQF
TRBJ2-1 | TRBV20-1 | SAKGLLLGEQF
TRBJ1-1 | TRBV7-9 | ASRPSAGGYTEAF
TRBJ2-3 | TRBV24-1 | ATSDLTSGGLTDTQY
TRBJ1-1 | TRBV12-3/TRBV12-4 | ASSLGSAEAF
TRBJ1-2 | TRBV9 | ASSVVGQTD
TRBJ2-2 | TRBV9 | ASSEKVTGLARGRTGELF
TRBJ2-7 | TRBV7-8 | ASSFLAGSTYEQY
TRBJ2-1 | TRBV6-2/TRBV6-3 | ASSYSLIGEQL
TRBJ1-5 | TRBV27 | ASSRRTGKDQPQH
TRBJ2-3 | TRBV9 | ASTLGGSGRDTQY
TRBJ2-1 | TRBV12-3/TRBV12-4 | ASSLGLGGNEQF
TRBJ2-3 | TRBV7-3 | ASSFRTSGTQY
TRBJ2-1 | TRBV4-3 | ASSQAPRSDEYNEQF
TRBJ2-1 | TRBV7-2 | ASSYALGGWDEQF
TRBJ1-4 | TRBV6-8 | ASSYAGASEKLF
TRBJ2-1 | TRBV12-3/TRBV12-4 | ASSFEALAGGDEQF
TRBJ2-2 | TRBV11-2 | ASSRPARGTGELF
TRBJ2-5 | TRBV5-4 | AGGLAGTQY
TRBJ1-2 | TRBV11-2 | ASSLDGGGAFYGYT
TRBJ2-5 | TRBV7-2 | ASSDRTSGGANFETQY
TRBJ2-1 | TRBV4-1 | ASSQSIDSYNEQF
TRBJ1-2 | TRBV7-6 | ASSLIREKGYT
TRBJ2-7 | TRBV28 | ASSYRDRGLSSYEQY
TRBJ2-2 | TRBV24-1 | ATSGDTANTGELF
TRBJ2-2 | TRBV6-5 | ASSYSTGGDTGELF
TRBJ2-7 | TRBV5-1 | ASSHGSGDEQY
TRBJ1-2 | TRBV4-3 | ASSQDTQRQIYGYT
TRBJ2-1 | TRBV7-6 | ASSPKGGNEQF
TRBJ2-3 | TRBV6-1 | ASTSGAGTDTQY
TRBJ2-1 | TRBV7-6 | ASSSSGTGLNEQF
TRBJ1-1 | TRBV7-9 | ASSLVRGEAF
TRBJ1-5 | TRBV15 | ATSPTTGVNQPQH
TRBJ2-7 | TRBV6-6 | ASSYPPDPNEQY